The rows below give T cell receptor beta chains drawn from one sample of a study of human T cells and chemical hapten exposure. TCRdb reprocessed the RACE reads via MiXCR and lists one record per CDR3 protein. The table has some 100,000 distinct CDR3 sequences, about a tenth seen once. The sample in question was whole blood, obtained in connection with sensitization to the hapten diphenylcyclopropenone (DPC). Every receptor here comes from a woman between 35 and 50 years old with alopecia areata. Some clones in this sample may be carry-over from other donors' samples. CDR3s include the opening cysteine and the closing phenylalanine or tryptophan. Fields, in order: D gene, J gene, V gene, clone size, CDR3 DNA, CDR3 protein. The D gene is left open where the match is weak. Expanded clones are given a class, and other clones once, few, many or no size at all.

TRBD1 | TRBJ2-1 | TRBV19 | many | TGTGCCAGTAGTACCTACCTGAAGACAGGGGTTAATGAGCAGTTCTTC | CASSTYLKTGVNEQFF
. | TRBJ2-5 | TRBV5-6 | . | TGTGCCAGCAGCGTGGTGAGGGGCGAAGAGACCCAGTACTTC | CASSVVRGEETQYF
. | TRBJ2-7 | TRBV25-1 | many | TGTGCCAGCAAGGTCGGGGCTGAGCAGTACTTC | CASKVGAEQYF
. | TRBJ2-3 | TRBV12-3/TRBV12-4 | . | TGTGCCAGCAGCGGGACGTCGGCCCGAACAGATACGCAGTATTTT | CASSGTSARTDTQYF
. | TRBJ1-1 | TRBV5-1 | few | TGCGCCAGCAGCTTGGAACAGGAGGGCACTGAAGCTTTCTTT | CASSLEQEGTEAFF
. | TRBJ1-6 | TRBV6-5 | few | TGTGCCAGCAGTTACGTGGGTTTACGATCACCCCTCCACTTT | CASSYVGLRSPLHF
. | TRBJ1-2 | TRBV20-1 | few | TGCACTGCGGTGGTGGCTAACTATGGCTACACCTTC | CTAVVANYGYTF
TRBD1 | TRBJ2-3 | TRBV7-2 | few | TGTGCCAGCAGTCGGGACAGGGGTTGGGATACGCAGTATTTT | CASSRDRGWDTQYF
TRBD1 | TRBJ2-7 | TRBV7-9 | many | TGTGCCAACCCACAGGGGTTGCACGAGCAGTACTTC | CANPQGLHEQYF
. | TRBJ1-1 | TRBV30 | few | TGTGCCTGGAGTGTCCAGGGGAACACTGAAGCTTTCTTT | CAWSVQGNTEAFF
. | TRBJ1-5 | TRBV18 | many | TGTGCCAGCTCACCACCGGGGGGCTCTGGGGGTCAGCCCCAGCATTTT | CASSPPGGSGGQPQHF
. | TRBJ2-2 | TRBV6-5 | . | TGTGCCAGCAGTTACTCCCAGGTTTCCACCGGGGAGCTGTTTTTT | CASSYSQVSTGELFF
. | TRBJ2-2 | TRBV2 | . | TGTGCCAGCAGCCTGCCGACCGCGGGGACCGGGGAGCTGTTTTTT | CASSLPTAGTGELFF